This is a list of T cell receptor beta chains from one sample in a study of T cells in Graves' hyperthyroidism and ophthalmopathy. One entry per CDR3 protein, called by TCRdb with MiXCR from the multiplex PCR reads. The table lists hundreds of thousands of distinct CDR3 sequences, 14% of them singletons. Material for sequencing was blood. The receptor set was obtained from a woman younger than 30 with Graves' hyperthyroidism. CDR3s include the opening cysteine and the closing phenylalanine or tryptophan. The D gene is left open where the match is weak. Clone sizes are given selectively: once, few, many, or a class where the clone is expanded.

J gene: TRBJ1-1; CDR3 length: 15; D gene: NA; V gene: TRBV6-2/TRBV6-3; clone size: few; CDR3 DNA: TGTGCCAGCAGCCTACGGCGCCCGGTGAACACTGAAGCTTTCTTT; CDR3 protein: CASSLRRPVNTEAFF
J gene: TRBJ2-3; CDR3 length: 15; D gene: NA; V gene: TRBV6-1; clone size: many; CDR3 DNA: TGTGCCAGCAGCACCCGTGGGAACTTTGGAGATACGCAGTATTTT; CDR3 protein: CASSTRGNFGDTQYF
J gene: TRBJ2-7; CDR3 length: 12; D gene: NA; V gene: TRBV19; clone size: few; CDR3 DNA: TGTGCCAGTAGTGTTGGGAGCGGCGAGCAGTACTTC; CDR3 protein: CASSVGSGEQYF
J gene: TRBJ2-3; CDR3 length: 16; D gene: TRBD2; V gene: TRBV4-1; clone size: many; CDR3 DNA: TGCGCCAGCAGCCAAGGGGTTAGCGGGAGCGCAGATACGCAGTATTTT; CDR3 protein: CASSQGVSGSADTQYF
J gene: TRBJ2-7; CDR3 length: 14; D gene: NA; V gene: TRBV3-1; clone size: many; CDR3 DNA: TGTGCCAGCAGCCTCCGGGACTTAACCTACGAGCAGTACTTC; CDR3 protein: CASSLRDLTYEQYF
J gene: TRBJ2-2; CDR3 length: 18; D gene: NA; V gene: TRBV11-2; clone size: many; CDR3 DNA: TGTGCCAGCAGCTTAGAAAACTACAGGGCCGGGGCTACCGGGGAGCTGTTTTTT; CDR3 protein: CASSLENYRAGATGELFF
J gene: TRBJ2-5; CDR3 length: 13; D gene: NA; V gene: TRBV30; clone size: NA; CDR3 DNA: TGTGCCTGGTCAGGGGGGTCTAAAGAGACCCAGTACTTC; CDR3 protein: CAWSGGSKETQYF
J gene: TRBJ2-2; CDR3 length: 14; D gene: TRBD1; V gene: TRBV5-1; clone size: NA; CDR3 DNA: TGCGCCAGCACGGGACAGGGGAACACCGGGGAGCTGTTTTTT; CDR3 protein: CASTGQGNTGELFF
J gene: TRBJ2-7; CDR3 length: 12; D gene: NA; V gene: TRBV18; clone size: many; CDR3 DNA: TGTGCCAGCTCCTTACCCCTTTACGAGCAGTACTTC; CDR3 protein: CASSLPLYEQYF
J gene: TRBJ2-1; CDR3 length: 13; D gene: NA; V gene: TRBV10-3; clone size: few; CDR3 DNA: TGTGCCATCAGTGAGTTGGGGTACAATGAGCAGTTCTTC; CDR3 protein: CAISELGYNEQFF
J gene: TRBJ2-5; CDR3 length: 15; D gene: TRBD1; V gene: TRBV6-1; clone size: many; CDR3 DNA: TGTGCCAGCAGTGAAGGGACAGGATTTGGCGAGACCCAGTACTTC; CDR3 protein: CASSEGTGFGETQYF
J gene: TRBJ2-1; CDR3 length: 15; D gene: TRBD2; V gene: TRBV6-1; clone size: few; CDR3 DNA: TGTGCCAGCAGGATAGCGGGAGGGCCCTCGGATGAGCAGTTCTTC; CDR3 protein: CASRIAGGPSDEQFF
J gene: TRBJ2-3; CDR3 length: 16; D gene: TRBD2; V gene: TRBV15; clone size: many; CDR3 DNA: TGTGCCACCAGCACCCCGACTAGCGGGATCACAGATACGCAGTATTTT; CDR3 protein: CATSTPTSGITDTQYF
J gene: TRBJ1-5; CDR3 length: 15; D gene: TRBD1; V gene: TRBV2; clone size: many; CDR3 DNA: TGTGCCAGCAGTGAGACAGGGGGAAGAAACCAGCCCCAGCATTTT; CDR3 protein: CASSETGGRNQPQHF
J gene: TRBJ1-5; CDR3 length: 13; D gene: NA; V gene: TRBV18; clone size: few; CDR3 DNA: TGTGCCAGCTTTCAGGGTAGCAGTCAGCCCCAGCATTTT; CDR3 protein: CASFQGSSQPQHF
J gene: TRBJ2-7; CDR3 length: 14; D gene: NA; V gene: TRBV3-1; clone size: many; CDR3 DNA: TGTGCCAGCAGCCAAGATCTCTACCCCTACGAGCAGTACTTC; CDR3 protein: CASSQDLYPYEQYF
J gene: TRBJ1-3; CDR3 length: 14; D gene: NA; V gene: TRBV20-1; clone size: NA; CDR3 DNA: TGCAGTGCTAGCCCTACAGGGACTGGAAACACCATATATTTT; CDR3 protein: CSASPTGTGNTIYF
J gene: TRBJ2-5; CDR3 length: 16; D gene: TRBD1; V gene: TRBV6-5; clone size: few; CDR3 DNA: TGTGCCAGCAGTTACTCTGGGACAGGGGCAGGGGAGACCCAGTACTTC; CDR3 protein: CASSYSGTGAGETQYF
J gene: TRBJ2-5; CDR3 length: 15; D gene: TRBD2; V gene: TRBV11-2; clone size: many; CDR3 DNA: TGTGCCAGCAGCAGCGGGAGGGCGAATTGGGAGACCCAGTACTTC; CDR3 protein: CASSSGRANWETQYF
J gene: TRBJ1-3; CDR3 length: 15; D gene: TRBD1; V gene: TRBV25-1; clone size: NA; CDR3 DNA: TGTGCCAGCAGTGAATTGTACAGGGGGGGAAACACCATATATTTT; CDR3 protein: CASSELYRGGNTIYF
J gene: TRBJ1-5; CDR3 length: 15; D gene: TRBD1; V gene: TRBV28; clone size: many; CDR3 DNA: TGTGCCAGCAGGAAGGGGGCGCTTAACAATCAGCCCCAGCATTTT; CDR3 protein: CASRKGALNNQPQHF
J gene: TRBJ2-1; CDR3 length: 15; D gene: NA; V gene: TRBV14; clone size: few; CDR3 DNA: TGTGCCAGCAGCCAAGGCCTGCGACTTTACAATGAGCAGTTCTTC; CDR3 protein: CASSQGLRLYNEQFF
J gene: TRBJ1-5; CDR3 length: 14; D gene: NA; V gene: TRBV6-2/TRBV6-3; clone size: NA; CDR3 DNA: TGTGCCAGCAGTGGGGGGCAGGGGCTTCAGCCCCAGCATTTT; CDR3 protein: CASSGGQGLQPQHF
J gene: TRBJ2-7; CDR3 length: 15; D gene: NA; V gene: TRBV7-8; clone size: many; CDR3 DNA: TGTGCCAGCAGCTTATATGGGGTAATAAGCGACGAGCAGTACTTC; CDR3 protein: CASSLYGVISDEQYF